This T cell receptor beta chain stems from a study of CD8 T cells in ankylosing spondylitis. Points from the study as a whole: In ankylosing spondylitis blood, a motif of eight highly homologous TCR beta variants appeared characteristic. Disease-linked clones displayed a CD8+ phenotype and appeared relatively rarely in peripheral blood.

This clonotype has at least ten counts. What it binds is not known. TCRdb recomputed calls from the 5' RACE reads with MiXCR, one row per CDR3 protein. Here the sample spans about 220,000 distinct CDR3 sequences, over 9.5% being singletons. The trim removed 2 bases at V and 6 bases at J, leaving 6 bases unmatched. The CDR3 has 14 amino acids. Germline V gene data show CDR1 as SGHRS and CDR2 as YFSETQ. The sample was blood, either unsorted or a sorted T cell fraction (not recorded which). The receptor comes from a male donor with ankylosing spondylitis or in good health (not recorded which). This rearrangement joins TRBV5-1 to TRBJ2-7, with TRBD1 matching over 9 bases. CDR3 bases: TGCGCCAGCAGCTTAAGGACAGGGGATGGCGAGCAGTACTTC. Protein: CASSLRTGDGEQYF.